One and the same sample provided the 20 T cell receptor beta chains below, sequenced in a study of shared T cell receptors in the human thymus. Assay: immunoSEQ multiplex PCR; the TCRdb copy retains only in-frame clones and omits some. The sample has hundreds of thousands of clones, more than 75% seen once; the top ten hold about 0.0094%. The sample was also linked to a second study, of human thymus T cells.

Material for sequencing was thymocytes. All receptors come from a boy younger than two with a congenital heart defect.

The rearrangement links TRBV4-2 to TRBJ1-1; 7 bases line up with TRBD1. This CDR3 is 21 amino acids long. Germline V lookup: CDR1 LGHNA, CDR2 YNFKEQ. After removal of 3 bases from V and 6 bases from J, the junction contained 28 bases not matched to a gene. The CDR3 reads CASSHTGKPTGLTKVDAEAFF. Here the CDR3 DNA reads TGTGCCAGCAGCCATACCGGGAAACCGACAGGGCTAACAAAAGTGGACGCTGAAGCTTTCTTT.

The gene calls are TRBV2 and TRBJ2-1; D unresolved. This CDR3 comprises 11 residues. Per the germline V gene, CDR1 is SNHLY and CDR2 is FYNNEI. V was trimmed by 5 bases and J by 8 bases, leaving 7 bases between them. The CDR3 nucleotides read TGTGCCAGCAGTCGAGGTCATGAGCAGTTCTTC. It encodes CASSRGHEQFF.

The chain couples TRBV28 to TRBJ1-5, with D unresolved. The germline V and J ends were trimmed by 2 bases and 2 bases, with 10 bases remaining between them. The CDR3 is 15 amino acids. Germline CDR1 is MDHEN and CDR2 is SYDVKM. The CDR3 here is CASSLAQSGNQPQHF. The CDR3 DNA reads TGTGCCAGCAGTTTAGCACAGTCAGGCAATCAGCCCCAGCATTTT.

The J gene is TRBJ1-2, the V gene TRBV19; TRBD1 is a possible D gene (5 bases). Germline V gives CDR1 LNHDA, CDR2 SQIVND (reference sequence). V dropped 5 bases and J dropped 5 bases, with 30 bases sitting between them. CDR3 size: 19 residues. In nucleotides, the CDR3 is TGTGCCAGTAGTTCGACGGAGGGCGGTGGACTGGGGACTGGTTATGGCTACACCTTC. Residues: CASSSTEGGGLGTGYGYTF.

The chain recombines TRBV5-4 with TRBJ1-2; TRBD1 agrees at 11 bases. With 3 bases clipped from V and 5 bases from J, the junction kept 6 bases outside the gene matches. Germline loops: CDR1 SGHNT, CDR2 YYREEE (reference sequence). This CDR3 has 15 residues. This CDR3 is CASSSGQGDLYGYTF. CDR3 sequence (DNA): TGTGCCAGCAGCTCGGGACAGGGGGATCTGTATGGCTACACCTTC.

The count of this clone is one. This chain connects TRBV11-2 to TRBJ1-2; 11 nucleotides agree with TRBD1. Germline V lookup: CDR1 SGHAT, CDR2 FQNNGV. J gave up 4 bases and V 2 bases, and 6 bases lay outside the gene matches. This CDR3 region has 16 residues. CDR3 loop: CASSLQGTGGSYGYTF. DNA for the CDR3: TGTGCCAGCAGCTTACAAGGGACAGGGGGGAGCTATGGCTACACCTTC.

The rearrangement links TRBV7-8 to TRBJ1-6; D is unresolved. V lost 5 bases to trimming and J lost 3 bases, with 17 bases between them. The length of the CDR3 is 17 residues. CDR1 and CDR2 from the germline V gene are SGHVS and FQNEAQ. The CDR3 protein is CASSLLGEGNYNSPLHF. CDR3 in DNA: TGTGCCAGCAGCCTCCTTGGGGAGGGAAACTATAATTCACCCCTCCACTTT. Full variable domain (outside the CDR3, taken from reference TRBV7-8 and TRBJ1-6): GAGVSQSPRYKVAKRGQDVALRCDPISGHVSLFWYQQALGQGPEFLTYFQNEAQLDKSGLPSDRFFAERPEGSVSTLKIQRTQQEDSAVYLCASSLLGEGNYNSPLHFGNGTRLTVT.

The chain recombines TRBV28 with TRBJ1-6; D may be TRBD1 (5 bases). Trimming removed 3 bases from V and 7 bases from J, with 10 bases in between. The CDR3 has 14 residues. The V gene's germline CDR1 is MDHEN and CDR2 SYDVKM. CDR3 amino acids: CASSFLGVNSPLHF. The CDR3 DNA reads as TGTGCCAGCAGTTTCCTAGGGGTCAATTCACCCCTCCACTTT. The full variable domain, its missing parts supplied by reference TRBV28 and TRBJ1-6, is DVKVTQSSRYLVKRTGEKVFLECVQDMDHENMFWYRQDPGLGLRLIYFSYDVKMKEKGDIPEGYSVSREKKERFSLILESASTNQTSMYLCASSFLGVNSPLHFGNGTRLTVT.

The chain links TRBV28 to TRBJ1-2; TRBD1 is a possible D gene (5 bases). CDR1 is MDHEN and CDR2 is SYDVKM in the germline V gene. Trimming took 3 bases from V and 2 from J, leaving 7 bases between them. CDR3 length: 13 amino acids. The CDR3, as DNA: TGTGCCAGCAGTTTCTCAGGGAACTATGGCTACACCTTC. Its translation is CASSFSGNYGYTF.

The V gene is TRBV18, the J gene TRBJ2-3; D remains unclear. CDR3 length: 12 amino acids. From germline, CDR1 is KGHSH and CDR2 LQKENI. V was pared by 1 base and J by 4 bases, with 3 bases between. The CDR3 sequence: CASSPRPDTQYF. The CDR3 nucleotides are TGTGCCAGCTCACCACGGCCAGATACGCAGTATTTT.

The chain couples TRBV30 to TRBJ2-3; D is unresolved. V was clipped by 0 bases and J by 2 bases, with 18 bases between them. The V gene's germline CDR1 is GTSNPN and CDR2 SVGIG (reference sequence). The CDR3 consists of 17 residues. Written as DNA, the CDR3 is TGTGCCTGGAGTGTAGAGAGGCAGCCCCAAATCACAGATACGCAGTATTTT. Its translation: CAWSVERQPQITDTQYF. The full variable domain, its missing parts supplied by reference TRBV30 and TRBJ2-3, is SQTIHQWPATLVQPVGSPLSLECTVEGTSNPNLYWYRQAAGRGLQLLFYSVGIGQISSEVPQNLSASRPQDRQFILSSKKLLLSDSGFYLCAWSVERQPQITDTQYFGPGTRLTVL.

This clone has more than one count but fewer than ten. V usage is TRBV9 and J usage is TRBJ1-1, with D possibly being TRBD1 (6 bases). Germline CDR1 reads SGDLS; CDR2 reads YYNGEE. V was cut by 3 bases and J by 3 bases, with 15 bases left in between. There are 15 residues in the CDR3. CDR3 amino acids: CASSEGDRMDTEAFF. CDR3 sequence (DNA): TGTGCCAGCAGCGAGGGGGATCGTATGGACACTGAAGCTTTCTTT.

The V and J genes are TRBV4-2 and TRBJ1-4; 8 nucleotides match TRBD1. J gave up 7 bases and V 4 bases, and 29 bases lay outside the gene matches. Germline CDR1 LGHNA, CDR2 YNFKEQ. The CDR3 totals 22 residues. CDR3 nucleotides: TGTGCCAGCAGCCGAAATACTCAGGACAGGGAGGTGTTGTCGGTGTCTACTGAAAAACTGTTTTTT. Amino acid sequence: CASSRNTQDREVLSVSTEKLFF.

This clone has only one observation. V usage is TRBV4-3 and J usage is TRBJ2-7; 8 nucleotides match TRBD2. After removal of 1 base from V and 3 bases from J, the junction contained 5 bases not matched to a gene. Germline V lookup: CDR1 LGHNA, CDR2 YSLEER. The CDR3 has 15 amino acids. The CDR3 DNA is TGCGCCAGCAGCCAAGGTCCGGGGGGGAACTACGAGCAGTACTTC. Translation gives CASSQGPGGNYEQYF.

This chain links TRBV4-3 with TRBJ2-3, with 15 bases aligning to TRBD2. The ends lost 0 bases at V and 5 bases at J; junction bases unmatched: 9. The CDR3 covers 19 residues. Germline CDR1 LGHNA, CDR2 YSLEER. DNA of the CDR3: TGCGCCAGCAGCCAAGATTTAAGGGGACTAGCGGGGGGTCAAGATACGCAGTATTTT. It translates to CASSQDLRGLAGGQDTQYF.

The chain links TRBV7-2 to TRBJ2-2; D perhaps matches TRBD2 (6 bases). V lost 7 bases and J lost 7, with 22 bases in between. Per germline, CDR1 SGHTA and CDR2 FQGNSA. The CDR3 sequence is 16 residues long. The DNA of the CDR3 is TGTGCCAGCATGGTGACGGAGATCCTCGGGGGCGGGGAGCTGTTTTTT. This codes for CASMVTEILGGGELFF.

The chain couples TRBV10-1 to TRBJ2-3; 7 positions agree with TRBD2. V was pared by 4 bases and J by 4 bases, with 2 bases of the junction left unmatched. CDR3 length equals 13 residues. CDR1 WNHNN and CDR2 SYGVQD come from the germline V gene (reference sequence). The CDR3 loop is CASSVGGADTQYF. CDR3 sequence (DNA): TGCGCCAGCAGTGTGGGAGGGGCAGATACGCAGTATTTT.

The CDR3 loop is CASRAGQGDNQPQHF. CDR3 in DNA: TGTGCCAGCAGGGCGGGACAGGGAGACAATCAGCCCCAGCATTTT. The rearrangement joins TRBV28 to TRBJ1-5; TRBD1 matches at 9 bases. CDR1 is MDHEN and CDR2 is SYDVKM in the germline V gene. This CDR3 has 15 amino acids. Unmatched junction bases numbered 6, after V lost 6 bases and J lost 3 bases.

The chain employs TRBV28 and TRBJ2-1; 7 bases line up with TRBD2. The J segment lost 4 bases and the V segment lost 4 bases, leaving 7 bases of the junction unmatched. Germline loops: CDR1 MDHEN, CDR2 SYDVKM. The CDR3 is 15 amino acids. The CDR3 loop is CASSSREERYNEQFF. DNA for the CDR3: TGTGCCAGCAGTTCCCGGGAGGAGCGGTACAATGAGCAGTTCTTC.

The chain couples TRBV30 to TRBJ2-1, with D possibly TRBD2 on 5 matching bases. Trimming left V 2 bases short and J 5 bases short, with 13 bases between. This CDR3 is 14 amino acids long. Germline-derived CDR1 and CDR2 are GTSNPN and SVGIG (reference sequence). The CDR3 DNA reads TGTGCCTGGAGTCGAGGACTGGATCACAATGAGCAGTTCTTC. This codes for CAWSRGLDHNEQFF.